This TCR beta chain was documented in a study of CD8+CD57+ T cells in acquired aplastic anemia. Investigators profiled TCR beta VDJ and CDR3 from genomic DNA template. One entry per CDR3 protein, called by TCRdb with MiXCR from the reads. The sample includes some 160,000 distinct CDR3 sequences, 40% to 55% of them seen just once. This clonotype was recorded many times. Patients chosen for sequencing had CD8+CD57+ cells that had expanded, as shown by flow cytometry. This receptor was identified in a human donor with aplastic anemia. The source material was sorted CD4+, CD8+, or CD8+CD57+ T cells (not recorded which) from PBMCs.

CDR3 nucleotide sequence: TGTGCCAGCAGCCTCCGTCCTGCTGGCGGACAAAACACTGAAGCTTTCTTT. Translation: CASSLRPAGGQNTEAFF. The chain is built from TRBV9 and TRBJ1-1, with a weak D call TRBD1 (5 bases). There are 17 residues in the CDR3. V was shortened by 4 bases and J by 2 bases, with 21 bases between the two germline ends. Germline-derived CDR1 and CDR2 are SGDLS and YYNGEE.